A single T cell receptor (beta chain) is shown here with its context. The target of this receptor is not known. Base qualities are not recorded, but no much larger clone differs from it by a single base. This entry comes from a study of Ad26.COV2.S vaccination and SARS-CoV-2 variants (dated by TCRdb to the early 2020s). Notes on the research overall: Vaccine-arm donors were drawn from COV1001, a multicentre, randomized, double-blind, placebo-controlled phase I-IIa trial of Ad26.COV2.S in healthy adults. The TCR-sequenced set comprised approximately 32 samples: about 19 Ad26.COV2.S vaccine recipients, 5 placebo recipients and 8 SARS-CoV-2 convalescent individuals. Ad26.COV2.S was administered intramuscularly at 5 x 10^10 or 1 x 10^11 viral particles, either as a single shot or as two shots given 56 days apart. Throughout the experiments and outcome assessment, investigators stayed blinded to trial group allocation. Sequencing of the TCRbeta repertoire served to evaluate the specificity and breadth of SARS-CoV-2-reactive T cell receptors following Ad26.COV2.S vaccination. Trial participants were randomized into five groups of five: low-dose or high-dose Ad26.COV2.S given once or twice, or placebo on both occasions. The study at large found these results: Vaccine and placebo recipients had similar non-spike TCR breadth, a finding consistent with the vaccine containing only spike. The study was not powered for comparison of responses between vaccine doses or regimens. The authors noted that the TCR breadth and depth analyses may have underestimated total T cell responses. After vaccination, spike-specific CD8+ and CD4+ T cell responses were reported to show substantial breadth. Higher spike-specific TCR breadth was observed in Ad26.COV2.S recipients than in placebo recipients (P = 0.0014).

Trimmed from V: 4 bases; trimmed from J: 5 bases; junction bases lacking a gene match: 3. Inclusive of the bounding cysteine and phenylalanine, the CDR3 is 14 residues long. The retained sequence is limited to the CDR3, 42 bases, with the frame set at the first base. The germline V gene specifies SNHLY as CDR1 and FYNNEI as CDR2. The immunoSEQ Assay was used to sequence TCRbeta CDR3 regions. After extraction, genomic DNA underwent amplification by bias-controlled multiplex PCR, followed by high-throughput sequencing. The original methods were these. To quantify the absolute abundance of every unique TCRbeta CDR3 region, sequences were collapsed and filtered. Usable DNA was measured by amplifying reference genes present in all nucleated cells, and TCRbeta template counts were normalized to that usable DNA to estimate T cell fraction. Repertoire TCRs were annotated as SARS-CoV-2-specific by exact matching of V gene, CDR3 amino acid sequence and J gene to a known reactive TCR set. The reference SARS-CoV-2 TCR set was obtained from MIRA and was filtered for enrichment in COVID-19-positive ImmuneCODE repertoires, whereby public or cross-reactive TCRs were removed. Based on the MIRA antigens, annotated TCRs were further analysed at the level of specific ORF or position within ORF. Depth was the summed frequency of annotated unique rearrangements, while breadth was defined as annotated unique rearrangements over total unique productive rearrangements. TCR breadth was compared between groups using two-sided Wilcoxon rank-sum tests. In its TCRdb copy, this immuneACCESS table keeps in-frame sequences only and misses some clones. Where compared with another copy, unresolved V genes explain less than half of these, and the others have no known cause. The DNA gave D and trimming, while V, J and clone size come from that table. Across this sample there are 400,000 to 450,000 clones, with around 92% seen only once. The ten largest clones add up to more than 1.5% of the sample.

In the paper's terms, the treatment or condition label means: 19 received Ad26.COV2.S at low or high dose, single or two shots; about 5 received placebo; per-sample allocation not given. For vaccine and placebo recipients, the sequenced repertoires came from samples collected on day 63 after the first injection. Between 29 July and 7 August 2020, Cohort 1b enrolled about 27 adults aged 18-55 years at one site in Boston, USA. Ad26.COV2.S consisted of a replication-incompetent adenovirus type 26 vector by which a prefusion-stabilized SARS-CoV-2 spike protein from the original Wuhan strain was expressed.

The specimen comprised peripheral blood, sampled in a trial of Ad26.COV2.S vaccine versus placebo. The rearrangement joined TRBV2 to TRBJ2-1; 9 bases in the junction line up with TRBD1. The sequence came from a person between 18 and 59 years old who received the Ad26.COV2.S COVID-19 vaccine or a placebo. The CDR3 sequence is CASSGWTGDNEQFF. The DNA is TGTGCCAGCAGTGGATGGACAGGGGACAATGAGCAGTTCTTC.